One TCR beta chain is described in this entry. What it binds is unknown. The CDR3 runs 12 residues. Trimming stripped 5 bases from V and 5 bases from J, with 10 bases between. The germline V gene has CDR1 GTSNPN and CDR2 SVGIG (reference sequence). Tagging with unique molecular identifiers was applied to individual cDNA molecules. From the 5' RACE reads, TCRdb called clonotypes with MiXCR, one entry per CDR3 protein. Of about 61,000 distinct CDR3 sequences listed, around 11% are singletons. This sample was included in a study of early T cells in non-severe SARS-CoV-2 infection. About the research overall: Sequencing of unsorted whole blood was done on bulk RNA, leaving chains unpaired. General study results and limits: Anti-spike CD8 specificities were favored by VDJdb matching, whose results missed private and CD4 specificities.

This sequence joins TRBV30 and TRBJ2-1; TRBD1 might be the D (6 bases). The sequencing here drew on whole blood, taken at baseline. This clonotype was obtained from an adult who was a healthcare worker with PCR-confirmed SARS-CoV-2 infection or an uninfected control (not recorded which). The donor label of this sample is uncertain. The CDR3 nucleotides read TGTGCCTGGGGGGACACTAACAATGAGCAGTTCTTC. It encodes CAWGDTNNEQFF.